This TCR beta chain emerged from a study of blood T cell repertoires in COVID-19. The overall study: The United States, Italy and Spain were the sources of the acute and convalescent COVID-19 samples. Sources were T cells, B-cell-depleted T cells, or PBMCs; the material itself was cDNA or gDNA.

Original handling: Cell counts per sample came from amplifying reference gene primers. The method was immunoSEQ multiplex PCR; TCRdb's version includes in-frame clones alone and lacks a portion of them. V and J calls and clone size are given by that table; D and trimming were obtained from the DNA. The table has some 190,000 clones, just under 85% seen once. V dropped 6 bases and J dropped 6; count of bases not matched to a gene: 16. The germline V gene has CDR1 MNHNY and CDR2 SVGAGI (reference sequence). The CDR3 covers 16 residues. Sequencing was carried out using peripheral blood. This receptor was identified in a woman aged 65 to 85 with active or convalescent COVID-19. The V gene is TRBV6-6, the J gene TRBJ1-2; 7 bases match TRBD1. The CDR3 DNA is TGTGCCAGCAGCCCCTACCTCGACAGGGTTTTCAATGGCTACACCTTC. Its translation: CASSPYLDRVFNGYTF.